The 26 T cell receptor beta chains in this list originate from one sample, sequenced in a study of T cell repertoires in cytomegalovirus infection. TCRdb re-called the reads through MiXCR, storing one row per CDR3 protein. This table holds about 320,000 distinct CDR3 sequences, more than 9% found once. The sequencing input was PBMCs. All receptors derive from a human donor in good health (CMV status not recorded). Some clones in this sample may be carry-over from other donors' samples.

This clonotype was detected only a few times. The rearrangement joins TRBV6-8 to TRBJ2-7, with D hard to call. Germline CDR1 is MNHGY and CDR2 is SAAAGT. The CDR3 runs to 14 residues. V lost 5 bases to trimming and J lost 2 bases, with 13 bases between them. The CDR3 DNA follows: TGTGCCAGCAGTGTGAGTCGAACCCCCTACGAGCAGTACTTC. Translating gives CASSVSRTPYEQYF.

The chain's CDR3 is CASRPTENTEAFF. Here the CDR3 DNA reads TGTGCCAGCAGACCCACGGAGAACACTGAAGCTTTCTTT. The V and J genes are TRBV28 and TRBJ1-1; unclear D gene. With 6 bases removed from V and 1 base from J, the gap between germline ends came to 9 bases. CDR1 is MDHEN and CDR2 is SYDVKM in the germline V gene. The CDR3 has 13 residues.

This clonotype was counted ten times or more. V and J are TRBV18 and TRBJ2-1; possibly TRBD1 for D (6 bases). CDR1 is KGHSH and CDR2 is LQKENI in the germline V gene. The V end was cut by 0 bases, the J end by 7 bases, with 16 bases between. CDR3 length: 16 residues. In nucleotides, the CDR3 is TGTGCCAGCTCACCACCGGCACAGGGAAGAGGAAATGAGCAGTTCTTC. Its translation: CASSPPAQGRGNEQFF.

The V gene is TRBV7-2, the J gene TRBJ2-1; D uncertain. The CDR3 spans 16 residues. Germline values: CDR1 SGHTA, CDR2 FQGNSA. The V end lost 1 base, the J end lost 0 bases, and 10 bases lay between the germline ends. Here the CDR3 reads CASSLGAVLSYNEQFF. CDR3 nucleotides: TGTGCCAGCAGCTTAGGTGCGGTTCTCTCCTACAATGAGCAGTTCTTC. Full variable domain (missing parts from reference TRBV7-2 and TRBJ2-1): GAGVSQSPSNKVTEKGKDVELRCDPISGHTALYWYRQSLGQGLEFLIYFQGNSAPDKSGLPSDRFSAERTGGSVSTLTIQRTQQEDSAVYLCASSLGAVLSYNEQFFGPGTRLTVL.

This clonotype appeared many times. The genes are TRBV20-1 and TRBJ2-6; the D call may be TRBD1 or TRBD2 (5 bases each). The CDR3 has 17 residues. Trimming took off 5 bases at V and 4 bases at J, with 21 bases between the two ends. CDR1 is DFQATT, CDR2 SNEGSKA, per germline (reference sequence). CDR3 region: CSARQLDRTQGANVLTF. In DNA form, the CDR3 reads TGCAGTGCTCGACAACTAGACAGAACCCAAGGGGCCAACGTCCTGACTTTC.

This clonotype has ten or more counts. The V gene is TRBV11-2, the J gene TRBJ2-7; weak D call: TRBD1 (5 bases). The CDR3 sequence is 16 residues long. Trimming pared 2 bases from V and 3 bases from J, leaving 17 bases between. Germline V lookup: CDR1 SGHAT, CDR2 FQNNGV. Here the CDR3 reads CASSLKAGIARYEQYF. The CDR3 DNA reads as TGTGCCAGCAGCTTAAAGGCAGGGATCGCTCGCTACGAGCAGTACTTC.

The sample holds many counts of this clonotype. The chain joins TRBV7-2 to TRBJ2-3, with 8 bases that match TRBD2. This CDR3 comprises 15 residues. J was trimmed by 5 bases and V by 5 bases; bases with no gene match: 9. Germline values: CDR1 SGHTA, CDR2 FQGNSA. In DNA, the CDR3 is TGTGCCAGCAGCCCCGGCCGGGGGGGTAGAGATACGCAGTATTTT. Amino acid sequence: CASSPGRGGRDTQYF.

This clonotype was counted many times. This chain uses TRBV20-1 with TRBJ2-5, with unresolved D. The CDR3 contains 14 residues. From germline, CDR1 is DFQATT and CDR2 SNEGSKA (reference sequence). The germline V and J ends were trimmed by 0 bases and 0 bases, with 8 bases remaining between them. The CDR3 DNA sequence: TGCAGTGCTAGAGATGCCGGAGACCAAGAGACCCAGTACTTC. Protein product: CSARDAGDQETQYF.

This clonotype appeared many times. This chain joins TRBV6-5 and TRBJ1-6, with D uncertain. This CDR3 region has 9 residues. Germline assignment: CDR1 MNHEY and CDR2 SVGAGI. V lost 8 bases and J 9 bases, leaving 2 bases between the germline ends. Here the CDR3 reads CASGSPLHF. CDR3 sequence (DNA): TGTGCCAGCGGTTCACCCCTCCACTTT.

In this sample, this clonotype turned up a few times. The chain combines TRBV20-1 with TRBJ2-7; tentative D call: TRBD1 (5 bases). The CDR3 has 15 residues. V lost 5 bases and J 7 bases, leaving 24 bases between the germline ends. Germline loops: CDR1 DFQATT, CDR2 SNEGSKA (reference sequence). CDR3 bases: TGCAGTGCTCTAAAGGGGCAGAGGCTGCTGAGGGAGCAGTACTTC. Amino acid sequence: CSALKGQRLLREQYF.

This clonotype was counted many times. The V gene is TRBV2, the J gene TRBJ2-7; no firm D call. The V end was cut by 4 bases, the J end by 4 bases, with 8 bases between. From germline, CDR1 is SNHLY and CDR2 FYNNEI. The CDR3 contains 12 residues. DNA for the CDR3: TGTGCCAGCAGTGGGCAGCTTTACGAGCAGTACTTC. It translates to CASSGQLYEQYF.

This clonotype was seen many times. V usage is TRBV7-9 and J usage is TRBJ1-1; 10 bases align to TRBD1. The CDR3 covers 12 residues. After removal of 5 bases from V and 10 bases from J, the junction contained 4 bases not matched to a gene. CDR1 SEHNR and CDR2 FQNEAQ come from the germline V gene (reference sequence). The CDR3 DNA reads as TGTGCCAGCAGCCCGGGACAGGGGAGAGCTTTCTTT. This sequence encodes CASSPGQGRAFF. The entire variable domain, with the rest obtained from reference TRBV7-9 and TRBJ1-1, is as follows: DTGVSQNPRHKITKRGQNVTFRCDPISEHNRLYWYRQTLGQGPEFLTYFQNEAQLEKSRLLSDRFSAERPKGSFSTLEIQRTEQGDSAMYLCASSPGQGRAFFGQGTRLTVV.

The chain employs TRBV28 and TRBJ2-2; 7 nucleotides line up with TRBD2. Germline CDR1 MDHEN, CDR2 SYDVKM. V was clipped by 6 bases and J by 5 bases; unmatched bases: 6. CDR3 length equals 14 residues. CDR3 sequence (DNA): TGTGCCAGCAGGTTGGGGGGGGAAACCGGGGAGCTGTTTTTT. Translating it yields CASRLGGETGELFF.

This clonotype was recorded many times. The gene calls are TRBV7-6 and TRBJ1-4, with D uncertain. This CDR3 is built from 13 residues. Per germline, CDR1 SGHVS and CDR2 FNYEAQ. V gave up 5 bases and J gave up 7 bases, with 11 bases separating them. The CDR3 reads CASSPRRREKLFF. In DNA form, the CDR3 reads TGTGCCAGCAGCCCTAGGCGCCGTGAAAAACTGTTTTTT.

This clonotype has only a few counts. The chain links TRBV20-1 to TRBJ1-5, with 12 bases that match TRBD1. The CDR3 totals 15 residues. Germline assignment: CDR1 DFQATT and CDR2 SNEGSKA (reference sequence). Trimming removed 5 bases from V and 6 bases from J; junction bases left unmatched: 8. CDR3 protein: CSASPGTGGGQPQHF. The CDR3 region has the DNA TGCAGTGCTTCCCCCGGGACAGGGGGCGGTCAGCCCCAGCATTTT.

In this sample, this clonotype turned up a few times. The CDR3 nucleotides read TGTGCCAGCAGCTTAAGATCAGGGTTGGAAACTGAAGCTTTCTTT. Its translation: CASSLRSGLETEAFF. This chain connects TRBV7-3 to TRBJ1-1; a possible D gene is TRBD1 (5 bases). The V gene's germline CDR1 is SGHTA and CDR2 FQGTGA. The CDR3 extends over 15 amino acids. The ends were cut back, 1 base at V and 5 bases at J, with 14 bases in the middle.

This clonotype came up a few times. V usage is TRBV28 and J usage is TRBJ1-1; D call uncertain. The V gene's germline CDR1 is MDHEN and CDR2 SYDVKM. This CDR3 is built from 17 residues. The V end lost 5 bases, the J end lost 0 bases, and 19 bases lay between the germline ends. The chain's CDR3 is CASSVPGFSRMNTEAFF. CDR3 sequence (DNA): TGTGCCAGCAGTGTACCGGGATTTAGTCGAATGAACACTGAAGCTTTCTTT.

This clonotype was observed a few times. The rearrangement joins TRBV19 to TRBJ1-1; 7 bases are a match to TRBD1. Per germline, CDR1 LNHDA and CDR2 SQIVND (reference sequence). The CDR3 runs 16 residues. Trimming at V came to 8 bases and at J to 3 bases, leaving 15 bases not matched to a gene. The CDR3 here is CASQTTGLISDTEAFF. The CDR3 nucleotides are TGTGCCAGTCAAACGACAGGGCTAATTTCGGACACTGAAGCTTTCTTT. Variable domain in full (rest from reference TRBV19 and TRBJ1-1): DGGITQSPKYLFRKEGQNVTLSCEQNLNHDAMYWYRQDPGQGLRLIYYSQIVNDFQKGDIAEGYSVSREKKESFPLTVTSAQKNPTAFYLCASQTTGLISDTEAFFGQGTRLTVV.

In its sample, this clonotype was seen many times. J is TRBJ1-2 and V is TRBV25-1, with D perhaps TRBD1 (6 bases). V lost 7 bases and J 7 bases, leaving 22 bases between the germline ends. CDR1 is MGHDK and CDR2 is SYGVNS in the germline V gene. This CDR3 comprises 15 residues. Here the CDR3 reads CASTGGTQRRTGYTF. The CDR3 bases are TGTGCCAGCACGGGGGGGACACAGCGGCGAACTGGCTACACCTTC.

This chain connects TRBV4-3 to TRBJ2-7; 7 positions agree with TRBD2. Losses at the gene ends were 1 base for V and 1 base for J; bases not matched to a gene: 4. This CDR3 contains 15 residues. The germline CDR1 and CDR2 sequences are LGHNA and YSLEER. Here the CDR3 DNA reads TGCGCCAGCAGCCAAGGTGCGGGGGTTTCCTACGAGCAGTACTTC. Encoded protein: CASSQGAGVSYEQYF.

This clonotype was detected many times. The chain has TRBV7-8 and TRBJ2-7; 7 bases are shared with TRBD1. This CDR3 spans 16 amino acids. Germline V gene sequence: CDR1 SGHVS, CDR2 FQNEAQ. The V and J ends lost 5 bases and 6 bases, in that order; junction bases with no gene match: 16. The CDR3 sequence is CASSVSDRALRSEQYF. The CDR3 nucleotides read TGTGCCAGCAGCGTGAGCGACAGGGCCCTAAGGTCCGAGCAGTACTTC. The full variable domain, with the rest looked up from reference TRBV7-8 and TRBJ2-7, is GAGVSQSPRYKVAKRGQDVALRCDPISGHVSLFWYQQALGQGPEFLTYFQNEAQLDKSGLPSDRFFAERPEGSVSTLKIQRTQQEDSAVYLCASSVSDRALRSEQYFGPGTRLTVT.

V and J are TRBV7-9 and TRBJ1-2, with a tentative D call TRBD1 (6 bases). The CDR3 is 13 amino acids. Germline V gene data show CDR1 as SEHNR and CDR2 as FQNEAQ (reference sequence). Trimming took off 7 bases at V and 7 bases at J, with 16 bases between the two ends. The DNA of the CDR3 is TGTGCCAGCACCGGGGGGGGCCAACCTGGCTACACCTTC. Its translation: CASTGGGQPGYTF.

This clonotype was recorded a few times. This chain links TRBV7-9 with TRBJ1-1; D is unclear. V was pared by 0 bases and J by 0 bases, with 8 bases between. The germline CDR1 and CDR2 sequences are SEHNR and FQNEAQ (reference sequence). CDR3 size: 15 residues. The CDR3 here is CASSLALALNTEAFF. The CDR3 nucleotides are TGTGCCAGCAGCTTAGCTCTAGCACTGAACACTGAAGCTTTCTTT.

The V call is TRBV6-8, the J call TRBJ2-7; the D gene could be TRBD1 or TRBD2 (5 bases each). The CDR3 has 12 residues. Germline lookup yields CDR1 MNHGY and CDR2 SAAAGT. V lost 6 bases and J lost 2, with 8 bases in between. The DNA for the CDR3 is TGTGCCAGCAGACGGGACCCCTACGAGCAGTACTTC. Translation gives CASRRDPYEQYF.

This clonotype was counted many times. The chain joins TRBV7-6 to TRBJ2-1; maybe TRBD1 (6 bases). The CDR3 runs to 15 residues. V was trimmed by 2 bases and J by 11 bases, leaving 19 bases between them. From germline, CDR1 is SGHVS and CDR2 FNYEAQ. CDR3 protein: CASSLIRKPGEQQFF. The CDR3 coding sequence is TGTGCCAGCAGCTTAATACGAAAACCAGGGGAGCAGCAGTTCTTC. The whole variable domain, filled in from reference TRBV7-6 and TRBJ2-1, reads GAGVSQSPRYKVTKRGQDVALRCDPISGHVSLYWYRQALGQGPEFLTYFNYEAQQDKSGLPNDRFSAERPEGSISTLTIQRTEQRDSAMYRCASSLIRKPGEQQFFGPGTRLTVL.

This clonotype was counted many times. The chain carries TRBV7-2 and TRBJ2-7, with D possibly called TRBD1 or TRBD2 (5 bases each). V lost 1 base, J lost 7 bases, and 20 bases lay in between. Germline CDR1 is SGHTA and CDR2 is FQGNSA. The CDR3 loop spans 16 amino acids. The CDR3 coding sequence is TGTGCCAGCAGCTTAGTTAGCACGGGACGAATAGAAGAGCAGTACTTC. Amino acid sequence: CASSLVSTGRIEEQYF.